The clone carrying this T cell receptor (beta chain) was counted only a few times. This record comes from a study of blood T cells in healthy people across ages. The authors ran a second PCR of roughly 6 to 11 cycles using a sample-barcoded 5' primer and a J-beta primer mix. TCRdb independently ran MiXCR on the 5' RACE reads; one entry per CDR3 protein. The repertoire has fewer than 600,000 distinct CDR3 sequences, about 29% of them found once; the top ten carry approximately 3.6%. V shed 5 bases and J shed 7 bases, with 17 bases lying between them. The CDR3 extends over 15 amino acids. Germline assignment: CDR1 LNHNV and CDR2 YYDKDF (reference sequence). This sample also belongs to another study, concerning T cells of mothers and their children.

The TCR sequence derives from a boy between 2 and 10 years old in good health. The sample comprised blood. The rearrangement links TRBV15 to TRBJ2-2; TRBD1 is a possible D gene (5 bases). CDR3 protein: CATSLVLQESGELFF. The CDR3 DNA reads as TGTGCCACCAGCTTGGTTCTACAGGAGAGCGGGGAGCTGTTTTTT.